These 5 T cell receptor beta chains originate from one sample sequenced in a study of neurological immune-mediated disorders. From the 5' RACE reads, TCRdb called clonotypes with MiXCR, one entry per CDR3 protein. This table holds some 60,000 distinct CDR3 sequences, roughly 9.7% found once. Noted time point: longitudinal time-point 2. The material sequenced was PBMCs. The origin of the receptors is a man in his thirties or forties in good health.

This clonotype has a count of ten or more. The chain's CDR3 is CASSERRRQNTGELFF. The CDR3 coding sequence is TGTGCCAGCAGTGAAAGGCGACGACAGAACACCGGGGAGCTGTTTTTT. The chain is built from TRBV12-3 or TRBV12-4 and TRBJ2-2, with no clear D. This CDR3 contains 16 residues. The V end lost 5 bases, the J end lost 1 base, and 14 bases lay between the germline ends.

This clonotype was found many times. The gene calls are TRBV2 and TRBJ2-5; D is possibly TRBD1 or TRBD2 (5 bases each). CDR3 length: 15 residues. The V end lost 3 bases, the J end lost 2 bases, and 13 bases lay between the germline ends. Germline-derived CDR1 and CDR2 are SNHLY and FYNNEI. DNA for the CDR3: TGTGCCAGCAGTGAGGGGGTGTATCTACAAGAGACCCAGTACTTC. It is translated as CASSEGVYLQETQYF.

This clonotype was detected many times. The V gene is TRBV29-1, the J gene TRBJ1-5; no reliable D call. CDR3 length equals 10 residues. Germline CDR1 and CDR2: SQVTM and ANQGSEA. The CDR3: CGLLNQPQHF. The CDR3 nucleotides are TGCGGCTTACTAAATCAGCCCCAGCATTTT.

This clonotype was recorded a few times. The chain links TRBV3-1 to TRBJ2-1; D remains ambiguous. V lost 6 bases, J lost 6 bases, and 12 bases lay in between. The CDR3 consists of 13 residues. The germline gives CDR1 LGHDT, CDR2 YNNKEL (reference sequence). The DNA of the CDR3 is TGTGCCAGCAGTCCCCCCTTAGGCAATGAGCAGTTCTTC. Translating it yields CASSPPLGNEQFF.

There are many counts of this clonotype. The chain links TRBV29-1 to TRBJ2-7; D is undetermined. Per the germline V gene, CDR1 is SQVTM and CDR2 is ANQGSEA. V gave up 1 base and J gave up 5 bases, with 9 bases separating them. The CDR3 consists of 12 residues. The CDR3 loop reads CSVEANRNEQYF. CDR3 DNA: TGCAGCGTTGAAGCCAATAGGAACGAGCAGTACTTC.